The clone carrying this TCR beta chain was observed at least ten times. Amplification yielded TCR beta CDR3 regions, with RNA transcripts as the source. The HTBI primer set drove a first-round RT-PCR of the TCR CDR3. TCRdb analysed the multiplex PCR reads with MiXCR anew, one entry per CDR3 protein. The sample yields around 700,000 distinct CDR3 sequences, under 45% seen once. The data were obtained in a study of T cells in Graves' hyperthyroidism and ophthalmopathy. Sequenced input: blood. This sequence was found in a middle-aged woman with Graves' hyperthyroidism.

For the CDR3, the DNA is TGTGCCAGCAGTTTGACAGGGTTAAAGTCACCCCTCCACTTT. Protein: CASSLTGLKSPLHF. This chain joins TRBV12-3 or TRBV12-4 and TRBJ1-6, with 7 bases identical to TRBD1. With 3 bases clipped from V and 10 bases from J, the junction kept 6 bases outside the gene matches. CDR3 size: 14 residues.